The T cell receptor (beta chain) described here comes from a study of blood T cell repertoires in COVID-19. Germline CDR1 MGHRA, CDR2 YSYEKL. The CDR3 totals 16 residues. V gave up 0 bases and J gave up 0 bases, with 9 bases separating them. Produced via immunoSEQ multiplex PCR; TCRdb's table is partial and in-frame only. The sample has roughly 290,000 clones, over 75% seen once. The chain has TRBV4-1 and TRBJ1-5, with unresolved D. Material: peripheral blood. The sequence was obtained from a woman aged 60-75 years with acute or convalescent COVID-19. This chain's CDR3 is CASSQDGGYSNQPQHF. The CDR3 region has the DNA TGCGCCAGCAGCCAAGATGGCGGGTATAGCAATCAGCCCCAGCATTTT.